The source of this TCR beta chain is a study of regulatory T cells in long-lasting Graves disease. Sample time point: newly diagnosed GD, antithyroid drugs for less than 3 months. Scientists built the TCR library using RNA that was extracted from PBMCs. Study-level points and caveats: Comparison showed that persistent patients shared more public clonotypes (2,741) than new patients (966).

Construction of the TCR beta libraries employed iRepertoire HTBI primers in conjunction with Arm-PCR of CDR3 regions. TCRdb recomputed calls from the multiplex PCR reads with MiXCR, one row per CDR3 protein. The sample lists about 560,000 distinct CDR3 sequences, more than 15% seen once, with around 12% in the top ten. CDR3 length: 15 amino acids. The germline CDR1 and CDR2 sequences are SGHAT and FQNNGV. A few counts support this clonotype. The antigen is undetermined. A single base separates this from a much larger clone, so it may be a read error. These data also formed part of another study, on T cells in Graves' hyperthyroidism and ophthalmopathy. From that second work: HTBI primers were used for first-round RT-PCR of the TCR CDR3. Most thyroid clonotypes expanded above 0.001 appeared in blood too.

This receptor was obtained from a man between 18 and 35 years old with Graves disease. Sequences were derived from peripheral blood mononuclear cells (PBMCs), sampled at new diagnosis, from a patient treated with antithyroid drugs. V usage is TRBV11-2 and J usage is TRBJ2-3, with D unresolved. The CDR3 is CASSLRVQFTNTQYF. DNA for the CDR3: TGTGCCAGCAGCCTCCGGGTCCAGTTCACAAATACGCAGTATTTT.